These 23 T cell receptor beta chains were all obtained from the same sample, sequenced in a study of CD8+CD57+ T cells in acquired aplastic anemia. TCR beta VDJ and CDR3 were profiled, and genomic DNA was the template. In TCRdb, the reads were re-called with MiXCR into one record per CDR3 protein. The sample lists under 250,000 distinct CDR3 sequences, roughly 35% seen once, with 1% to 1.3% in the top ten. Sequencing used sorted CD4+, CD8+, or CD8+CD57+ T cells (not recorded which) from PBMCs. Receptors originate from a human donor in good health, serving as a control.

For this clonotype: A much larger clone is a single base away; this may be a read error. CDR3 sequence reads: CASSPPLGLAGFQETQYF. The CDR3 DNA is TGTGCCAGCAGCCCCCCTCTCGGACTAGCGGGGTTCCAAGAGACCCAGTACTTC. The chain recombines TRBV11-1 with TRBJ2-5; 12 bases agree with TRBD2. CDR3 length: 18 residues. V shed 5 bases and J 1 base; nucleotides not matched to a gene: 11. Per the germline V gene, CDR1 is SGHAT and CDR2 is FQDESV (reference sequence). Filled out from reference TRBV11-1 and TRBJ2-5, the complete variable domain reads EAEVAQSPRYKITEKSQAVAFWCDPISGHATLYWYRQILGQGPELLVQFQDESVVDDSQLPKDRFSAERLKGVDSTLKIQPAELGDSAMYLCASSPPLGLAGFQETQYFGPGTRLLVL.

This clonotype was observed a handful of times. The chain links TRBV6-5 to TRBJ1-5; 11 nucleotides line up with TRBD1. Losses at the gene ends were 0 bases for V and 7 bases for J; bases not matched to a gene: 5. This CDR3 is 16 amino acids long. The germline gives CDR1 MNHEY, CDR2 SVGAGI. CDR3 residues: CASSYSGQGEGQPQHF. For the CDR3, the DNA is TGTGCCAGCAGTTACTCGGGACAGGGGGAGGGACAGCCCCAGCATTTT.

The rearrangement uses TRBV10-3 and TRBJ2-7; 9 nucleotides line up with TRBD1. CDR3 length equals 14 residues. CDR1 ENHRY and CDR2 SYGVKD come from the germline V gene. After removal of 11 bases from V and 3 bases from J, the junction contained 11 bases not matched to a gene. Here the CDR3 DNA reads TGTGCCGCCCAACAGGGGGCGAGTCTCTACGAGCAGTACTTC. Residues: CAAQQGASLYEQYF.

This clonotype was recorded many times. V usage is TRBV7-9 and J usage is TRBJ2-7, with D maybe TRBD1 (5 bases). CDR3 length: 13 amino acids. CDR1 and CDR2 (germline): SEHNR, FQNEAQ (reference sequence). V shed 5 bases and J shed 7 bases, with 15 bases lying between them. The CDR3 loop is CASSLSRAGEQYF. The CDR3 DNA reads TGTGCCAGCAGCCTAAGCAGGGCTGGAGAGCAGTACTTC.

The chain combines TRBV5-1 with TRBJ2-3; no firm D call. V was clipped by 0 bases and J by 3 bases, with 8 bases between them. Germline assignment: CDR1 SGHRS and CDR2 YFSETQ. The CDR3 totals 14 residues. The CDR3 DNA reads TGCGCCAGCAGCTTGGGGGCGCTGACAGATACGCAGTATTTT. Its protein product is CASSLGALTDTQYF. The full variable domain, completed using reference TRBV5-1 and TRBJ2-3, is KAGVTQTPRYLIKTRGQQVTLSCSPISGHRSVSWYQQTPGQGLQFLFEYFSETQRNKGNFPGRFSGRQFSNSRSEMNVSTLELGDSALYLCASSLGALTDTQYFGPGTRLTVL.

To note about this clonotype: One end of the junction varies from germline; a read error may be responsible. This sequence joins TRBV13 and TRBJ2-6, with D possibly TRBD1 on 5 matching bases. Per the germline V gene, CDR1 is PRHDT and CDR2 is FYEKMQ (reference sequence). The CDR3 runs to 17 residues. The CDR3 is CASSLSLGHTGANVPTF. CDR3 nucleotides: TGTGCCAGCAGCTTATCCCTGGGGCATACTGGGGCCAACGTCCCGACTTTC. Filled out from reference TRBV13 and TRBJ2-6, the complete variable domain reads AAGVIQSPRHLIKEKRETATLKCYPIPRHDTVYWYQQGPGQDPQFLISFYEKMQSDKGSIPDRFSAQQFSDYHSELNMSSLELGDSALYFCASSLSLGHTGANVPTFGAGSRLTVL.

The V call is TRBV3-1, the J call TRBJ2-1; TRBD2 matches 10 bases. This CDR3 is built from 16 residues. The germline V gene has CDR1 LGHDT and CDR2 YNNKEL (reference sequence). With 4 bases clipped from V and 10 bases from J, the junction kept 13 bases outside the gene matches. The CDR3 nucleotides read TGTGCCAGCAGCCGCAGTTGGGGTAGCGGGGGGCTGGAGCAGTTCTTC. It specifies CASSRSWGSGGLEQFF.

This clonotype was picked up many times. The chain uses TRBV10-3 and TRBJ2-2; 8 nucleotides match TRBD2. V lost 2 bases and J lost 8; bases outside the gene matches: 4. The CDR3 runs 14 residues. Per germline, CDR1 ENHRY and CDR2 SYGVKD. As DNA, the CDR3 is TGTGCCATCAGTGAGAAAGCGGGGGAAGGGGAGCTGTTTTTT. Its protein product is CAISEKAGEGELFF.

Concerning this clonotype: At one end the junction does not follow the germline gene, possibly because of a read error. The chain links TRBV4-2 to TRBJ2-3; 7 nucleotides line up with TRBD1. In germline, CDR1 is LGHNA, CDR2 YNFKEQ. The CDR3 has 17 residues. Written as DNA, the CDR3 is TGTGCCAGCAGCCCCACGATAGGGACAGAACGCACAGATACGCAGTGTTTT. Translation gives CASSPTIGTERTDTQCF.

The chain has TRBV18 and TRBJ1-3; 10 nucleotides align to TRBD1. V was clipped by 3 bases and J by 4 bases; unmatched bases: 3. Germline V lookup: CDR1 KGHSH, CDR2 LQKENI. The CDR3 sequence is 15 residues long. The CDR3 DNA reads as TGTGCCAGCTCACCGGGACAGGGGATCGGAAACACCATATATTTT. Translated: CASSPGQGIGNTIYF.

In its sample, this clonotype was seen a few times. Possible read error: a much larger clone is one base away. The CDR3 DNA sequence: TGCAGTGCTAGAGTGCTGGGCTACGAGCAGTACTTC. Encoded protein: CSARVLGYEQYF. The gene calls are TRBV20-1 and TRBJ2-7, with D hard to call. The CDR3 is 12 residues long. Per the germline V gene, CDR1 is DFQATT and CDR2 is SNEGSKA (reference sequence). V was trimmed by 1 base and J by 3 bases, leaving 7 bases between them.

The J gene is TRBJ2-7, the V gene TRBV29-1, with a tentative D call TRBD2 (7 bases). V lost 4 bases and J lost 2, with 12 bases in between. CDR1 and CDR2 from the germline V gene are SQVTM and ANQGSEA. The CDR3 totals 13 residues. This chain's CDR3 is CSVVIGGAYEQYF. For the CDR3, the DNA is TGCAGCGTTGTGATAGGGGGGGCCTACGAGCAGTACTTC.

The rearrangement links TRBV29-1 to TRBJ2-7; 8 bases map to TRBD1. Germline V lookup: CDR1 SQVTM, CDR2 ANQGSEA. The CDR3 sequence is 13 residues long. The J segment lost 2 bases and the V segment lost 1 base, leaving 1 base of the junction unmatched. The CDR3 bases are TGCAGCGTTGAAGGGGGACAGGCCTACGAGCAGTACTTC. Residues: CSVEGGQAYEQYF.

V usage is TRBV7-8 and J usage is TRBJ1-1, with 7 bases aligning to TRBD1. The junction had 16 bases not matched to a gene; V was cut back by 5 bases and J by 10 bases. Germline-derived CDR1 and CDR2 are SGHVS and FQNEAQ. The CDR3 is made up of 15 amino acids. CDR3 bases: TGTGCCAGCAGCCTATACGAACCAGGGGGGTTGGGAGCTTTCTTT. Translating gives CASSLYEPGGLGAFF.

The gene calls are TRBV15 and TRBJ1-2, with D unresolved. The germline CDR1 and CDR2 sequences are LNHNV and YYDKDF (reference sequence). This CDR3 is 14 amino acids long. V dropped 5 bases and J dropped 3 bases, with 13 bases sitting between them. CDR3 in amino acids: CATSPPRAYYGYTF. CDR3 in DNA: TGTGCCACCAGCCCTCCAAGGGCGTACTATGGCTACACCTTC.

This clonotype was detected ten times or more. The V gene is TRBV19, the J gene TRBJ1-1; possibly TRBD1 for D (6 bases). The CDR3 extends over 15 amino acids. CDR1 and CDR2 from the germline V gene are LNHDA and SQIVND (reference sequence). With 6 bases removed from V and 3 bases from J, the gap between germline ends came to 17 bases. The CDR3 spells CASRERGLGYTEAFF. As DNA, the CDR3 is TGTGCCAGTAGGGAAAGGGGGTTGGGGTACACTGAAGCTTTCTTT.

The V call is TRBV2, the J call TRBJ2-7; the D gene is possibly TRBD1 (6 bases). CDR3 length equals 13 residues. The ends were cut back, 5 bases at V and 0 bases at J, with 8 bases in the middle. Germline V gene sequence: CDR1 SNHLY, CDR2 FYNNEI. This CDR3 is CASSRDTSYEQYF. CDR3 bases: TGTGCCAGCAGTCGGGACACCTCCTACGAGCAGTACTTC.

The sample holds a few counts of this clonotype. V gene TRBV7-9 combines with J gene TRBJ2-7; unclear D gene. The CDR3 length is 11 residues. V gave up 8 bases and J gave up 4 bases, with 9 bases separating them. Germline values: CDR1 SEHNR, CDR2 FQNEAQ (reference sequence). The CDR3 sequence: CASGMKYEQYF. The DNA of the CDR3 is TGTGCCAGCGGGATGAAATACGAGCAGTACTTC.

V is TRBV6-4 and J is TRBJ2-2, with a weak D call TRBD1 (6 bases). The V gene's germline CDR1 is MRHNA and CDR2 SNTAGT. With 0 bases removed from V and 4 bases from J, the gap between germline ends came to 12 bases. The CDR3 spans 16 residues. The CDR3 reads CASSDSGGTATGELFF. The CDR3 DNA sequence: TGTGCCAGCAGTGACTCAGGGGGAACGGCCACCGGGGAGCTGTTTTTT.

J is TRBJ2-1 and V is TRBV29-1; D is unresolved. CDR3 length: 13 amino acids. V lost 3 bases to trimming and J lost 4 bases, with 10 bases between them. CDR1 SQVTM and CDR2 ANQGSEA come from the germline V gene. The CDR3 nucleotides are TGCAGCGTTGAGAGTTCCCGTTACAATGAGCAGTTCTTC. Protein product: CSVESSRYNEQFF.

This clonotype came up many times. V is TRBV7-6 and J is TRBJ2-5; D gene uncertain. Trimming left V 5 bases short and J 4 bases short, with 11 bases between. This CDR3 contains 13 residues. Germline lookup yields CDR1 SGHVS and CDR2 FNYEAQ. The CDR3 nucleotides read TGTGCCAGCAGCCGCCCCCCGGGAGAGACCCAGTACTTC. Amino acid sequence: CASSRPPGETQYF.

The chain employs TRBV2 and TRBJ1-6; D unresolved. V gave up 6 bases and J gave up 6 bases, with 9 bases separating them. Per the germline V gene, CDR1 is SNHLY and CDR2 is FYNNEI. The CDR3 has 13 residues. The CDR3 loop is CASRDLPNSPLHF. CDR3 bases: TGTGCCAGCAGGGATCTCCCTAATTCACCCCTCCACTTT. The full variable domain, rest sourced from reference TRBV2 and TRBJ1-6, is EPEVTQTPSHQVTQMGQEVILRCVPISNHLYFYWYRQILGQKVEFLVSFYNNEISEKSEIFDDQFSVERPDGSNFTLKIRSTKLEDSAMYFCASRDLPNSPLHFGNGTRLTVT.

This clonotype was found a few times. The CDR3 protein is CASRATSGMFGELFF. The CDR3 nucleotides are TGTGCCAGCAGGGCGACTAGCGGGATGTTCGGGGAGCTGTTTTTT. The rearrangement joins TRBV7-2 to TRBJ2-2, with 11 bases identical to TRBD2. CDR1 and CDR2 (germline): SGHTA, FQGNSA. Trimming took 6 bases from V and 7 from J; bases not matched to a gene: 7. This CDR3 is built from 15 residues.